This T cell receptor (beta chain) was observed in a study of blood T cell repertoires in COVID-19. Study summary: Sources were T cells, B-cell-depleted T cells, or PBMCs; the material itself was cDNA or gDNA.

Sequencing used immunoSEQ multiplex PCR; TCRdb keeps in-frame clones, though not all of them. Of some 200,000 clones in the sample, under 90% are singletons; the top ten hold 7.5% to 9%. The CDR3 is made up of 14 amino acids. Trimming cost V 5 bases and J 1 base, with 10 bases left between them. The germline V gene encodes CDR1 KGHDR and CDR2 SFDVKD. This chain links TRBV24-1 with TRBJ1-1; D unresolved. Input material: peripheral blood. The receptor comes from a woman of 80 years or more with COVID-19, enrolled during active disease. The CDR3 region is CATSVGRKNTEAFF. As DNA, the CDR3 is TGTGCCACCAGTGTGGGCAGGAAGAACACTGAAGCTTTCTTT.